The 6 T cell receptor beta chains given below trace back to one sample, sequenced in a study of CD8+ T cells in alopecia areata. Treatment given: oral pan-JAK inhibitor, 5-10 mg twice daily. Following RNA extraction, reverse transcription yielded cDNA that acted as the sequencing template. Assay: immunoSEQ multiplex PCR; the TCRdb copy retains only in-frame clones and omits some. The sample comprises about 140,000 clones, about 88% of which are singletons, and over 10% rests with the top ten. The starting material was CD8+ T cells sorted from blood, obtained at week 4, from a patient treated with tofacitinib. The receptors derive from a human donor with alopecia areata.

This clone has a single count. The chain joins TRBV11-2 to TRBJ2-3, with D possibly being TRBD1 or TRBD2 (5 bases each). Trimming took off 4 bases at V and 4 bases at J, with 15 bases between the two ends. The CDR3 runs 15 residues. CDR1 is SGHAT and CDR2 is FQNNGV in the germline V gene. CDR3 coding DNA: TGTGCCAGCAGCTCGCCGTTGGGGGTGCCAGATACGCAGTATTTT. Translating it yields CASSSPLGVPDTQYF.

This clone occurred a few times. This chain links TRBV6-1 with TRBJ2-7; tentative D call: TRBD1 (5 bases). V lost 4 bases and J lost 1, with 17 bases in between. Germline V gene data show CDR1 as MNHNS and CDR2 as SASEGT. The CDR3 spans 16 residues. The CDR3 DNA is TGTGCCAGCAGTGGCCCACCCAGGGATTTGTCCTACGAGCAGTACTTC. Its translation: CASSGPPRDLSYEQYF.

The DNA for the CDR3 is TGCGCCAGCAGCGGATGGACAGACGAAGCTTTCTTT. It specifies CASSGWTDEAFF. The J gene is TRBJ1-1, the V gene TRBV5-1, with D possibly TRBD1 on 6 matching bases. The V and J ends lost 4 bases and 8 bases respectively, with 12 bases between them. CDR1 is SGHRS, CDR2 YFSETQ, per germline. The CDR3 loop spans 12 amino acids.

The V and J genes are TRBV4-1 and TRBJ2-7, with 10 bases matching TRBD1. The CDR3 has 15 amino acids. Germline V gives CDR1 MGHRA, CDR2 YSYEKL. The V segment lost 3 bases and the J segment 2 bases; nucleotides outside the gene matches: 4. In DNA, the CDR3 is TGCGCCAGCAGCCAGGCCGGGACAGGGGCCTACGAGCAGTACTTC. It is translated as CASSQAGTGAYEQYF.

CDR3 amino acids: CSVDFREETQYF. In DNA form, the CDR3 reads TGCAGCGTTGATTTCAGGGAAGAGACCCAGTACTTC. The V call is TRBV29-1, the J call TRBJ2-5, with a weak D call TRBD1 (5 bases). The CDR3 is made up of 12 amino acids. Between the trimmed V and J ends, which lost 3 bases and 3 bases, there was a span of 8 bases. Germline CDR1 reads SQVTM; CDR2 reads ANQGSEA.

This chain links TRBV7-9 with TRBJ2-3, with D possibly TRBD2 on 5 matching bases. CDR1 is SEHNR and CDR2 is FQNEAQ in the germline V gene (reference sequence). CDR3 size: 18 residues. Trimming stripped 5 bases from V and 4 bases from J, with 25 bases between. In DNA, the CDR3 is TGTGCCAGCAGCCCGATTTCGGGGAGCGGAGTCCTATCAGATACGCAGTATTTT. Its protein is CASSPISGSGVLSDTQYF. The full variable domain, its missing parts supplied by reference TRBV7-9 and TRBJ2-3, is DTGVSQNPRHKITKRGQNVTFRCDPISEHNRLYWYRQTLGQGPEFLTYFQNEAQLEKSRLLSDRFSAERPKGSFSTLEIQRTEQGDSAMYLCASSPISGSGVLSDTQYFGPGTRLTVL.